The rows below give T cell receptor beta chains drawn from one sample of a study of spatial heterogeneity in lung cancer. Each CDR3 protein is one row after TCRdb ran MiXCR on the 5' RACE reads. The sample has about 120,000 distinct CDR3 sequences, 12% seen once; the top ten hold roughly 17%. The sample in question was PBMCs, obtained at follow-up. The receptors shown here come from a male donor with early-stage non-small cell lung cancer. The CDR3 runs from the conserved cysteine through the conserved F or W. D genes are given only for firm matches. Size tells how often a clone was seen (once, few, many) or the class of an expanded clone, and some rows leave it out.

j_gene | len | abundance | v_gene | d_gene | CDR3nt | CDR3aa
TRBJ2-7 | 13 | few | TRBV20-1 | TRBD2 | TGCAGTGCGGATGGTAGCGGGGGTCGCGAGCAGTACTTC | CSADGSGGREQYF
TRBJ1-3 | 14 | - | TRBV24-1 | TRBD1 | TGTGCCACCAGCGGGGACAGCTCTGGAAACACCATATATTTT | CATSGDSSGNTIYF
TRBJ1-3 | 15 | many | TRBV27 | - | TGTGCCAGCAGTCCCCGGAGGGCCTCTGGAAACACCATATATTTT | CASSPRRASGNTIYF
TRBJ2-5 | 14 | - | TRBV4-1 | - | TGCGCCAGCAGCAAGCGAAGCGATGACGAGACCCAGTACTTC | CASSKRSDDETQYF
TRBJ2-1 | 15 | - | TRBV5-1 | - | TGCGCCAGCAGCATGACAGTTCTCTCCTACAATGAGCAGTTCTTC | CASSMTVLSYNEQFF
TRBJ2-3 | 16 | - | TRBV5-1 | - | TGCGCCAGCAGCTTGGACGGGGGGCCTGGCACAGATACGCAGTATTTT | CASSLDGGPGTDTQYF
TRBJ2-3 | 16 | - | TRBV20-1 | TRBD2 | TGCAGTGCTAGTTCCTCTAGCGGGGGGATGAGGGATACGCAGTATTTT | CSASSSSGGMRDTQYF
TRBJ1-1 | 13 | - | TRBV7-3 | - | TGTGCCAGCAGCCCCAGGGAAAACACTGAAGCTTTCTTT | CASSPRENTEAFF
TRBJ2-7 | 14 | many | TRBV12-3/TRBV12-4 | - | TGTGCCAGCAGCCCCGCCAGGTCCCCCTACGAGCAGTACTTC | CASSPARSPYEQYF
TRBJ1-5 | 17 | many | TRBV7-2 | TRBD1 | TGTGCCAGCAGCTTAGTGGGGACAGGGCGGCAAAATCAGCCCCAGCATTTT | CASSLVGTGRQNQPQHF
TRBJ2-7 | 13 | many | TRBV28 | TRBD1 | TGTGCCAGCAGTTCCGGGGACAGGGACGAGCAGTACTTC | CASSSGDRDEQYF
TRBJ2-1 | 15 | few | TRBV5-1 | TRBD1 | TGCGCCAGCAGCTGGGGACAGGGGAATCACAATGAGCAGTTCTTC | CASSWGQGNHNEQFF
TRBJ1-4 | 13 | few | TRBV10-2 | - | TGCGCCAGCGCAGGTCCCTTGGAAGAAAAACTGTTTTTT | CASAGPLEEKLFF
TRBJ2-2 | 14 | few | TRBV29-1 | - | TGCAGCGTTGTTGGCGGGTCGAACACCGGGGAGCTGTTTTTT | CSVVGGSNTGELFF
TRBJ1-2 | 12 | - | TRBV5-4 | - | TGTGCCAGCAGCGGACAGAACTATGGCTACACCTTC | CASSGQNYGYTF
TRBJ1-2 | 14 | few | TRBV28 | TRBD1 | TGTGCCAGCAGTTTAGTGGACAGGGCCAGGGGCTACACCTTC | CASSLVDRARGYTF
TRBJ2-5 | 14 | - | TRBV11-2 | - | TGTGCCAGCAGCCGCACAGGGCCCCGGGAGACCCAGTACTTC | CASSRTGPRETQYF
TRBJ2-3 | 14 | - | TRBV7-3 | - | TGTGCCAGCAGCTTGTCAGCGAGCACAGATACGCAGTATTTT | CASSLSASTDTQYF